These 18 T cell receptor beta chains were sequenced from one sample in a study of T cell responses to AZD1222 COVID-19 vaccine. Here immunoSEQ multiplex PCR was the method, and the copy in TCRdb shows in-frame clones only, minus some. Here the sample spans around 110,000 clones, around 90% being singletons. The sample here was peripheral blood, taken on day 0 of AZD1222 vaccination. These TCRs come from an adult in good health.

The genes are TRBV12-3 or TRBV12-4 and TRBJ2-1; D is undetermined. This CDR3 is built from 11 residues. V was clipped by 3 bases and J by 10 bases, with 7 bases between them. In nucleotides, the CDR3 is TGTGCCAGCAGTTTCCGAAGCGAGCAGTTCTTC. This sequence encodes CASSFRSEQFF.

The rearrangement links TRBV18 to TRBJ2-5; 10 bases are shared with TRBD1. Per germline, CDR1 KGHSH and CDR2 LQKENI. This CDR3 spans 14 amino acids. V lost 4 bases to trimming and J lost 2 bases; unmatched junction nucleotides: 1. The CDR3 here is CASSRTGGQETQYF. The CDR3, as DNA: TGTGCCAGCTCACGGACAGGGGGACAAGAGACCCAGTACTTC.

The chain is built from TRBV3-1 (or the pseudogene TRBV3-2) and TRBJ1-1; TRBD1 matches at 9 bases. This CDR3 has 15 residues. Per the germline V gene, CDR1 is LGHDT and CDR2 is YNNKEL (reference sequence). V lost 6 bases and J lost 1; bases outside the gene matches: 6. The CDR3 DNA reads TGTGCCAGCAGTCGGACAGGGGCGACGAACACTGAAGCTTTCTTT. Amino acids: CASSRTGATNTEAFF.

V gene TRBV7-2 combines with J gene TRBJ1-1; D is possibly TRBD1 (6 bases). CDR1 and CDR2 (germline): SGHTA, FQGNSA. The V end lost 0 bases, the J end lost 5 bases, and 10 bases lay between the germline ends. The CDR3 sequence is 14 residues long. The CDR3 region has the DNA TGTGCCAGCAGCTTAGCAGGGGGTGGTACTGAAGCTTTCTTT. It encodes CASSLAGGGTEAFF.

The rearrangement joins TRBV28 to TRBJ1-5; D remains ambiguous. The germline gives CDR1 MDHEN, CDR2 SYDVKM. The CDR3 loop spans 16 amino acids. Between the trimmed V and J ends, which lost 5 bases and 2 bases, there was a span of 16 bases. The CDR3, as DNA: TGTGCCAGCAGTGTGAGGACTTCAGGTGGCAATCAGCCCCAGCATTTT. This translates into CASSVRTSGGNQPQHF.

The gene calls are TRBV7-3 and TRBJ2-3, with D unclear. Deletions cut 0 bases from V and 2 bases from J, with 6 bases between. The CDR3 contains 14 residues. Germline CDR1 and CDR2: SGHTA and FQGTGA. The CDR3 bases are TGTGCCAGCAGCTTAACGCCCCCCACAGATACGCAGTATTTT. Protein sequence: CASSLTPPTDTQYF. Full variable domain (missing parts from reference TRBV7-3 and TRBJ2-3): GAGVSQTPSNKVTEKGKYVELRCDPISGHTALYWYRQSLGQGPEFLIYFQGTGAADDSGLPNDRFFAVRPEGSVSTLKIQRTERGDSAVYLCASSLTPPTDTQYFGPGTRLTVL.

CDR3 loop: CASSEAGVQNTGELFF. DNA of the CDR3: TGTGCCAGCAGCGAGGCCGGGGTCCAGAACACCGGGGAGCTGTTTTTT. The gene calls are TRBV9 and TRBJ2-2, with a tentative D call TRBD2 (5 bases). The CDR3 covers 16 residues. V lost 3 bases to trimming and J lost 1 base, with 13 bases between them. The germline V gene has CDR1 SGDLS and CDR2 YYNGEE.

The chain uses TRBV2 and TRBJ1-2; 8 bases agree with TRBD1. V gave up 7 bases and J gave up 6 bases; unmatched junction bases: 7. The CDR3 contains 13 residues. Germline CDR1 SNHLY, CDR2 FYNNEI. Written as DNA, the CDR3 is TGTGCCAGCAACGTTCGACAGGGGAATGGCTACACCTTC. Translation gives CASNVRQGNGYTF.

The V gene is TRBV7-8, the J gene TRBJ2-7; D might be TRBD1 (6 bases). The V gene's germline CDR1 is SGHVS and CDR2 FQNEAQ. The CDR3 sequence is 15 residues long. V lost 5 bases to trimming and J lost 0 bases, with 14 bases between them. CDR3 loop: CASSPRQDSSYEQYF. The CDR3 DNA follows: TGTGCCAGCAGCCCGAGACAGGACAGCTCCTACGAGCAGTACTTC.

This rearrangement joins TRBV5-1 to TRBJ2-5, with TRBD1 matching over 9 bases. V dropped 2 bases and J dropped 1; count of bases not matched to a gene: 3. CDR1 and CDR2 (germline): SGHRS, YFSETQ. The CDR3 is 15 residues long. As DNA, the CDR3 is TGCGCCAGCAGCTTACAGGGGGCTGTCCAAGAGACCCAGTACTTC. Translated, it gives CASSLQGAVQETQYF.

In nucleotides, the CDR3 is TGTGCCAGCTCCCGAAGCTTGGAAACCGGGGAGCTGTTTTTT. This gives the protein CASSRSLETGELFF. This rearrangement joins TRBV18 to TRBJ2-2, with D hard to call. The CDR3 has 14 residues. V lost 6 bases, J lost 5 bases, and 13 bases lay in between. Germline V gene data show CDR1 as KGHSH and CDR2 as LQKENI.

V is TRBV7-2 and J is TRBJ2-7; 9 bases agree with TRBD1. The CDR3 runs 16 residues. Germline trimming cut 4 bases from V and 9 bases from J; bases unmatched to any gene: 16. Germline V CDR1 and CDR2: SGHTA, FQGNSA. CDR3 sequence (DNA): TGTGCCAGCAGCTCAACCTCCGGGACAGGGCACCTCGGGCAGTACTTC. Translation gives CASSSTSGTGHLGQYF.

This chain connects TRBV1 to TRBJ2-3; TRBD2 is the table's D call and was not checked against the DNA. TRBV1 is a pseudogene segment. There are 15 residues in the CDR3. CDR3 in DNA: TGCACCAGCAGCGAGCGGGGGGGCCTTACAGATACGCAGTATTTT. This codes for CTSSERGGLTDTQYF.

The chain links TRBV3-1 (or the pseudogene TRBV3-2) to TRBJ2-5, with no clear D. The V end was cut by 4 bases, the J end by 1 base, with 7 bases between. Per the germline V gene, CDR1 is LGHDT and CDR2 is YNNKEL (reference sequence). The CDR3 contains 13 residues. In DNA, the CDR3 is TGTGCCAGCAGCCTAGCCCCCCAAGAGACCCAGTACTTC. As protein: CASSLAPQETQYF.

The rearrangement uses TRBV14 and TRBJ1-3; perhaps TRBD1 as D (6 bases). V shed 4 bases and J shed 1 base, with 23 bases lying between them. The CDR3 has 19 amino acids. Germline CDR1 and CDR2: SGHDN and FVKESK. The CDR3: CASSRHDGQQPASGNTIYF. Written as DNA, the CDR3 is TGTGCCAGCAGCCGACACGATGGACAGCAGCCCGCGTCTGGAAACACCATATATTTT. The variable domain in full, with the rest retrieved from reference TRBV14 and TRBJ1-3, is EAGVTQFPSHSVIEKGQTVTLRCDPISGHDNLYWYRRVMGKEIKFLLHFVKESKQDESGMPNNRFLAERTGGTYSTLKVQPAELEDSGVYFCASSRHDGQQPASGNTIYFGEGSWLTVV.

The chain recombines TRBV11-2 with TRBJ1-1; TRBD1 matches 7 bases. This CDR3 spans 12 amino acids. Germline CDR1 is SGHAT and CDR2 is FQNNGV. V trimming: 6 bases; J trimming: 5 bases; junction bases outside the gene matches: 3. The CDR3 sequence: CASRGQRTEAFF. As DNA, the CDR3 is TGTGCCAGCAGGGGACAGAGGACTGAAGCTTTCTTT.

The V gene is TRBV7-2, the J gene TRBJ2-5; 7 bases line up with TRBD1. The CDR3 is made up of 14 amino acids. The J segment lost 5 bases and the V segment lost 4 bases, leaving 7 bases of the junction unmatched. The germline V gene encodes CDR1 SGHTA and CDR2 FQGNSA. The CDR3 reads CASSSRGQYETQYF. CDR3 DNA: TGTGCCAGCAGCTCCCGGGGACAGTATGAGACCCAGTACTTC.

Only one count was recorded for this clone. The chain is built from TRBV29-1 and TRBJ1-2; the D gene is possibly TRBD1 (6 bases). V was trimmed by 6 bases and J by 9 bases, leaving 20 bases between them. This CDR3 has 13 amino acids. Per germline, CDR1 SQVTM and CDR2 ANQGSEA. CDR3 DNA: TGCAGCGTCACTACAGGGCCTACTTCAAGCTACACCTTC. Translation: CSVTTGPTSSYTF.